The next 20 T cell receptor beta chains were all read from a single sample in a study of chemoradiotherapy in HPV16-positive cancers. Here immunoSEQ multiplex PCR was the method, and the copy in TCRdb shows in-frame clones only, minus some. The sample records 6,000 to 6,500 clones, 90% being singletons. The sequencing used blood, collected from a patient who underwent chemoradiotherapy. These receptors all come from a human donor with HPV-associated anogenital cancer.

This clone was detected once. CDR3 sequence: CASSHRDREYGYTF. In nucleotides, the CDR3 is TGTGCCAGCAGTCACCGGGACAGGGAATATGGCTACACCTTC. V and J are TRBV2 and TRBJ1-2, with 9 bases aligning to TRBD1. This CDR3 comprises 14 residues. Germline assignment: CDR1 SNHLY and CDR2 FYNNEI. Trimming cost V 5 bases and J 5 bases; bases outside gene matches: 6.

The chain employs TRBV7-8 and TRBJ2-3; D is possibly TRBD1 (6 bases). Germline CDR1 is SGHVS and CDR2 is FQNEAQ. V lost 2 bases, J lost 7 bases, and 10 bases lay in between. The CDR3 contains 13 residues. The DNA for the CDR3 is TGTGCCAGCAGCTTAACTCAGGGGAATACGCAGTATTTT. It translates to CASSLTQGNTQYF.

The rearrangement uses TRBV7-9 and TRBJ2-7, with D hard to call. CDR3 size: 14 residues. Germline loops: CDR1 SEHNR, CDR2 FQNEAQ (reference sequence). Deletions cut 7 bases from V and 5 bases from J, with 18 bases between. The CDR3 nucleotides are TGTGCCAGCAACTGGGCCCAGGATGGAGACGAGCAGTACTTC. Protein product: CASNWAQDGDEQYF.

The rearrangement joins TRBV5-1 to TRBJ1-1; possibly TRBD1 for D (5 bases). CDR1 and CDR2 (germline): SGHRS, YFSETQ. The CDR3 runs 13 residues. Between the trimmed V and J ends, which lost 4 bases and 4 bases, there was a span of 11 bases. The CDR3 spells CASSATGGTEAFF. In DNA form, the CDR3 reads TGCGCCAGCAGCGCCACAGGTGGCACTGAAGCTTTCTTT.

The J gene is TRBJ1-3, the V gene TRBV19; possibly TRBD1 for D (5 bases). Germline V gene lookup returns CDR1 LNHDA and CDR2 SQIVND (reference sequence). The CDR3 consists of 20 residues. Trimming pared 5 bases from V and 2 bases from J, leaving 28 bases between. The CDR3 here is CASSPPYVIDRGEAGNTIYF. CDR3 bases: TGTGCCAGTAGTCCTCCTTACGTGATTGACCGGGGGGAAGCTGGAAACACCATATATTTT.

This rearrangement joins TRBV7-6 to TRBJ2-3; possibly TRBD2 for D (6 bases). Germline assignment: CDR1 SGHVS and CDR2 FNYEAQ. The V and J ends lost 4 bases and 4 bases respectively, with 9 bases between them. The CDR3 is 13 amino acids. The CDR3 sequence: CASSSGSADTQYF. The CDR3 DNA reads TGTGCCAGCAGCTCCGGGAGTGCAGATACGCAGTATTTT.

This clone has only one observation. V gene TRBV7-6 combines with J gene TRBJ2-5; 7 bases fit TRBD1. J was trimmed by 4 bases and V by 5 bases; bases with no gene match: 16. Per germline, CDR1 SGHVS and CDR2 FNYEAQ. The CDR3 runs to 17 residues. CDR3 nucleotides: TGTGCCAGCAGCGACCGCCCTCGTACAGGGGCGGGAGAGACCCAGTACTTC. Translated: CASSDRPRTGAGETQYF.

V gene TRBV5-1 combines with J gene TRBJ2-7; D remains ambiguous. The assigned J gene may be wrong: the sequence end matches TRBJ2-1 better. This CDR3 spans 12 amino acids. CDR1 is SGHRS, CDR2 YFSETQ, per germline. This CDR3 is CASSQPRDEQFF. CDR3 coding DNA: TGCGCCAGCAGCCAACCGCGTGATGAGCAGTTCTTC.

This clone was counted only a few times. V gene TRBV28 combines with J gene TRBJ1-5; TRBD1 might be the D (6 bases). V lost 10 bases to trimming and J lost 3 bases, with 16 bases between them. Germline V gene data show CDR1 as MDHEN and CDR2 as SYDVKM. The CDR3 extends over 14 amino acids. CDR3: CATRPGAPNQPQHF. The DNA of the CDR3 is TGTGCCACTCGCCCAGGGGCGCCCAATCAGCCCCAGCATTTT.

V is TRBV7-3 and J is TRBJ1-2, with unresolved D. V dropped 1 base and J dropped 10 bases, with 13 bases sitting between them. Germline V gene data show CDR1 as SGHTA and CDR2 as FQGTGA. CDR3 size: 13 residues. The CDR3 loop is CASSLSGNSAYTF. The CDR3 region has the DNA TGTGCCAGCAGCTTAAGCGGTAATTCGGCCTACACCTTC.

The chain recombines TRBV18 with TRBJ1-5; 8 positions match TRBD1. CDR1 is KGHSH and CDR2 is LQKENI in the germline V gene. Losses at the gene ends were 6 bases for V and 7 bases for J; bases not matched to a gene: 11. This CDR3 has 15 amino acids. CDR3 loop: CASSPGTGSGQPQHF. The DNA of the CDR3 is TGTGCCAGCTCCCCCGGGACAGGCTCAGGGCAGCCCCAGCATTTT. The variable domain in full, completed from reference TRBV18 and TRBJ1-5, reads NAGVMQNPRHLVRRRGQEARLRCSPMKGHSHVYWYRQLPEEGLKFMVYLQKENIIDESGMPKERFSAEFPKEGPSILRIQQVVRGDSAAYFCASSPGTGSGQPQHFGDGTRLSIL.

The chain is built from TRBV9 and TRBJ2-2; perhaps TRBD2 as D (6 bases). The CDR3 contains 13 residues. V was cut by 2 bases and J by 6 bases, with 8 bases left in between. The germline V gene encodes CDR1 SGDLS and CDR2 YYNGEE. For the CDR3, the DNA is TGTGCCAGCAGCGTTAGACTAGCCGGGGAGCTGTTTTTT. This sequence encodes CASSVRLAGELFF.

The chain recombines TRBV21-1 with TRBJ2-1; the listed D gene, TRBD2, was not tested against the DNA. TRBV21-1 is a pseudogene segment. The CDR3 contains 17 residues. The CDR3 protein is CASSKEEGGREEGEQFF. As DNA, the CDR3 is TGTGCCAGCAGCAAAGAGGAGGGAGGGCGGGAGGAGGGTGAGCAGTTCTTC.

This clone appeared a single time. This sequence joins TRBV7-7 and TRBJ2-2; TRBD1 matches 9 bases. Germline CDR1 SSHAT, CDR2 FNYEAQ (reference sequence). The junction had 4 bases not matched to a gene; V was cut back by 4 bases and J by 4 bases. The CDR3 contains 15 residues. The CDR3 region has the DNA TGTGCCAGCAGCTCCGGGACAGGGTCCACCGGGGAGCTGTTTTTT. It specifies CASSSGTGSTGELFF.

The V gene is TRBV6-1, the J gene TRBJ1-1, with D perhaps TRBD1 (5 bases). CDR1 is MNHNS and CDR2 is SASEGT in the germline V gene. This CDR3 has 15 amino acids. The V gene lost 5 bases and the J gene lost 0 bases, with 13 bases spanning the gap. The CDR3 loop is CASSPGRTLNTEAFF. CDR3 bases: TGTGCCAGCAGTCCCGGCCGGACATTGAACACTGAAGCTTTCTTT.

V and J are TRBV27 and TRBJ2-7; TRBD2 is a possible D gene (5 bases). The CDR3 loop spans 15 amino acids. The V and J ends lost 3 bases and 2 bases respectively, with 14 bases between them. Germline values: CDR1 MNHEY, CDR2 SMNVEV (reference sequence). The CDR3 bases are TGTGCCAGCAGTTTGTGGCCAGCGACTACCTACGAGCAGTACTTC. Its protein product is CASSLWPATTYEQYF.

The chain recombines TRBV4-3 with TRBJ1-2; 9 positions match TRBD1. The CDR3 totals 20 residues. V shed 2 bases, J shed 8 bases, and the junction held 24 bases outside the gene matches. Per germline, CDR1 LGHNA and CDR2 YSLEER. The CDR3 coding sequence is TGCGCCAGCAGCCAACACGCTCGAACCGGGACAGGGAGACGAAGTGGGGGCTACACCTTC. It encodes CASSQHARTGTGRRSGGYTF.

The CDR3 DNA reads as TGTGCCAGCGGGGGGGTTTTGGAGACCCAGTACTTC. Its translation: CASGGVLETQYF. V is TRBV11-2 and J is TRBJ2-5; 7 positions agree with TRBD2. The CDR3 loop spans 12 amino acids. J gave up 5 bases and V 8 bases, and 5 bases lay outside the gene matches. Per germline, CDR1 SGHAT and CDR2 FQNNGV.

The chain recombines TRBV10-2 with TRBJ1-3, with a tentative D call TRBD1 (5 bases). The CDR3 runs to 16 residues. Trimming removed 5 bases from V and 1 base from J, with 15 bases in between. Germline V gene lookup returns CDR1 WSHSY and CDR2 SAAADI. The CDR3 loop is CASSPPTVGSGNTIYF. DNA of the CDR3: TGCGCCAGCAGTCCCCCGACAGTTGGGTCTGGAAACACCATATATTTT.

This chain connects TRBV19 to TRBJ1-1; D call uncertain. The CDR3 spans 15 residues. CDR1 and CDR2 (germline): LNHDA, SQIVND (reference sequence). V was clipped by 3 bases and J by 2 bases, with 13 bases between them. The CDR3 region has the DNA TGTGCCAGTAGTATTTCATCCCCGGGCAACACTGAAGCTTTCTTT. This sequence encodes CASSISSPGNTEAFF.